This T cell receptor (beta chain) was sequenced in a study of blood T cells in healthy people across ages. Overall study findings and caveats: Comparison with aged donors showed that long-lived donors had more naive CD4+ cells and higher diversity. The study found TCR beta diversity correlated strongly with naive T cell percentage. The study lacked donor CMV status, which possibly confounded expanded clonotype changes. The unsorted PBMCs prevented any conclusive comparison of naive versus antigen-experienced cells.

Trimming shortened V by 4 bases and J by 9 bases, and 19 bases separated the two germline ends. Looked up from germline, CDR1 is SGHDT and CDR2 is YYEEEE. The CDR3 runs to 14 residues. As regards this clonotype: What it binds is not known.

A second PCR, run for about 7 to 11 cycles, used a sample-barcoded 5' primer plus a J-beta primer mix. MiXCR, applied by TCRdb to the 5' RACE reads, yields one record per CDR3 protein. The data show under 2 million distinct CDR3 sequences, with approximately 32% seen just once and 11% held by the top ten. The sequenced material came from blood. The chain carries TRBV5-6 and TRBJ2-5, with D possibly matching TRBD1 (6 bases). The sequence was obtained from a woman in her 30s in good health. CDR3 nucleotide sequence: TGTGCCAGCAGCCCTCGGCCCCAGGGGTTGTCCCAGTACTTC. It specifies CASSPRPQGLSQYF. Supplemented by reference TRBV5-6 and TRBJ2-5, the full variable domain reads DAGVTQSPTHLIKTRGQQVTLRCSPKSGHDTVSWYQQALGQGPQFIFQYYEEEERQRGNFPDRFSGHQFPNYSSELNVNALLLGDSALYLCASSPRPQGLSQYFGPGTRLLVL.